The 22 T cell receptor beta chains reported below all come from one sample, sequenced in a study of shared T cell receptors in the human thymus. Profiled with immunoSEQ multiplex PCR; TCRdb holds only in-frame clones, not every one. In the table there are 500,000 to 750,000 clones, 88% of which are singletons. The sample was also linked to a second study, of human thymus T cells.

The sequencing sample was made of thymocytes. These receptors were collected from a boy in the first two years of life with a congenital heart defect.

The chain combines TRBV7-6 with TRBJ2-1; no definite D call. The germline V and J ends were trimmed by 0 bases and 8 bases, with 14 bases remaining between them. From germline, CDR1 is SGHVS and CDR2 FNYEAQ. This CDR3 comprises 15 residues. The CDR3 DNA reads TGTGCCAGCAGCTTAGCATATGAGAGTGAAGATGAGCAGTTCTTC. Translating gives CASSLAYESEDEQFF.

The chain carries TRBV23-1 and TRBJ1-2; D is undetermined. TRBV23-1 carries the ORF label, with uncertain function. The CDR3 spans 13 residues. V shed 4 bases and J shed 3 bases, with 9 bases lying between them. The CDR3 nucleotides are TGCGCCAGCAGTCGCCAGGCCCACTATGGCTACACCTTC. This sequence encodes CASSRQAHYGYTF.

The chain's CDR3 is CASSLDGGRDYNEQFF. In nucleotides, the CDR3 is TGTGCCAGCAGCTTAGATGGCGGGAGGGACTACAATGAGCAGTTCTTC. The V gene is TRBV7-9, the J gene TRBJ2-1, with 9 bases fitting TRBD2. Germline-derived CDR1 and CDR2 are SEHNR and FQNEAQ (reference sequence). Losses at the gene ends were 1 base for V and 3 bases for J; bases not matched to a gene: 4. The CDR3 loop spans 16 amino acids.

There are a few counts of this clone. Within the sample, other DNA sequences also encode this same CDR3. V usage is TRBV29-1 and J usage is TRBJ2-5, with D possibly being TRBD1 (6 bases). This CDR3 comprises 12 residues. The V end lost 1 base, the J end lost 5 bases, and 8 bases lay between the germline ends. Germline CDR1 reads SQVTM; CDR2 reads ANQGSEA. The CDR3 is CSVEGTEETQYF. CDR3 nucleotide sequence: TGCAGCGTTGAAGGGACAGAGGAGACCCAGTACTTC.

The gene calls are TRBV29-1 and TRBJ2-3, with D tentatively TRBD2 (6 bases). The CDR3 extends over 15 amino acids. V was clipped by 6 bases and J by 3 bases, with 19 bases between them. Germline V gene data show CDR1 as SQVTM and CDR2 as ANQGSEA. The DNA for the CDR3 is TGCAGCGTGACGGGTGCAGGTGGAGGGACAGATACGCAGTATTTT. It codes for CSVTGAGGGTDTQYF.

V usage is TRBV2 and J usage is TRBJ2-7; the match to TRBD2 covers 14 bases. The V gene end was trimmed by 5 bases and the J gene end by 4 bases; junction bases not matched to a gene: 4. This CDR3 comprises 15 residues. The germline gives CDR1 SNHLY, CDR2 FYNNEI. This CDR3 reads CASSSRTSGRYEQYF. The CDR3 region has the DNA TGTGCCAGCAGTTCCCGGACTAGCGGGAGGTACGAGCAGTACTTC.

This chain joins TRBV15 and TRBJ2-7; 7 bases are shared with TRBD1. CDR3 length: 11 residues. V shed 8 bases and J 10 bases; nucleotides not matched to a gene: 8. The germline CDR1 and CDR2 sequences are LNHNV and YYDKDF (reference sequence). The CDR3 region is CATATGTDQYF. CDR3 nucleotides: TGTGCCACCGCTACGGGGACAGACCAGTACTTC.

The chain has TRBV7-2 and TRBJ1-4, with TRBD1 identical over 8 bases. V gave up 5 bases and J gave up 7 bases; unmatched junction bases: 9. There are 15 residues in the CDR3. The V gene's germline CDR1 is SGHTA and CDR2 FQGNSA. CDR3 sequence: CASSPGQVGGEKLFF. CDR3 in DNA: TGTGCCAGCAGCCCGGGACAGGTGGGGGGTGAAAAACTGTTTTTT.

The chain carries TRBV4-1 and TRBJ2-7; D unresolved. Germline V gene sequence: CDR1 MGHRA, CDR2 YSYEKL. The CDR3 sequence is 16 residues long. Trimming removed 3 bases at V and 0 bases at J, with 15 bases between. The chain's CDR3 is CASSQALGLNSYEQYF. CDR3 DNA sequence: TGCGCCAGCAGCCAGGCTTTGGGCCTGAACTCCTACGAGCAGTACTTC.

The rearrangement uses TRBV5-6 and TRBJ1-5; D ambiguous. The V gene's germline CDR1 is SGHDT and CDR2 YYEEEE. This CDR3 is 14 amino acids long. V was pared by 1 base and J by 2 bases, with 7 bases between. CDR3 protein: CASSLNQGNQPQHF. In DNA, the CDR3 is TGTGCCAGCAGCTTGAATCAGGGCAATCAGCCCCAGCATTTT.

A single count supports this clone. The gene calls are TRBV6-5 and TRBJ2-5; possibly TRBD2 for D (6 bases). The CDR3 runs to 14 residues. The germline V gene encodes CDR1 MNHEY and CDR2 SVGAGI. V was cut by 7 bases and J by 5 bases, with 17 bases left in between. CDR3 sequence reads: CASKVAVPRETQYF. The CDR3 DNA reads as TGTGCCAGCAAAGTAGCGGTACCTAGGGAGACCCAGTACTTC.

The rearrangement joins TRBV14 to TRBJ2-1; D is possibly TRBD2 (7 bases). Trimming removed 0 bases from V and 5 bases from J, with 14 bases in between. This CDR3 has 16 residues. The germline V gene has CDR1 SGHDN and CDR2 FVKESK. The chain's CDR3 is CASSQERGRGDNEQFF. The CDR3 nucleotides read TGTGCCAGCAGCCAAGAACGGGGGAGGGGGGACAATGAGCAGTTCTTC.

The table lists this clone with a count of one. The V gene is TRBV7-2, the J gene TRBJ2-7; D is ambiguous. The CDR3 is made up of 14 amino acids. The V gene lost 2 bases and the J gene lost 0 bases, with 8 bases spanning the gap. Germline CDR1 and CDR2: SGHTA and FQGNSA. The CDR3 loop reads CASSLFPSSYEQYF. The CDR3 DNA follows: TGTGCCAGCAGCTTATTTCCTTCCTCCTACGAGCAGTACTTC.

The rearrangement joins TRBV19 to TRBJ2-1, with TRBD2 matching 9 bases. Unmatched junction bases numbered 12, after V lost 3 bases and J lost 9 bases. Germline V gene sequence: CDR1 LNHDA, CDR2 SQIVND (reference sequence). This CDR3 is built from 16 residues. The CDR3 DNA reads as TGTGCCAGTAGTATTATCCGGCTAGCGGGACCTGGTGAGCAGTTCTTC. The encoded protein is CASSIIRLAGPGEQFF.

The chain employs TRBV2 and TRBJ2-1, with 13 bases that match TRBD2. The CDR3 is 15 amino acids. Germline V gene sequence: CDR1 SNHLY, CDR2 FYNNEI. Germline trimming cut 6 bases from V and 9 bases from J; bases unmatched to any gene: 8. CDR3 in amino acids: CASSRGLAGMGEQFF. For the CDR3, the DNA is TGTGCCAGCAGCCGGGGACTAGCGGGGATGGGTGAGCAGTTCTTC.

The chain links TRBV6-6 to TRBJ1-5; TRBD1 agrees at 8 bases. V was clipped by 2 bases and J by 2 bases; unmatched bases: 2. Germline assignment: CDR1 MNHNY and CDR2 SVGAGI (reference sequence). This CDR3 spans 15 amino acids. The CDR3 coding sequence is TGTGCCAGCAGTTACGAACAGGGGGGCAATCAGCCCCAGCATTTT. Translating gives CASSYEQGGNQPQHF.

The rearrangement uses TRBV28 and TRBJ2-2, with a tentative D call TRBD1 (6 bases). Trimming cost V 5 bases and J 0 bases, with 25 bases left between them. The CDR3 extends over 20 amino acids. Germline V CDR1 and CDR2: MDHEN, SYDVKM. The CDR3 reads CASSMPPGHFRTPNTGELFF. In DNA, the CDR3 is TGTGCCAGCAGTATGCCCCCGGGACATTTTCGTACACCGAACACCGGGGAGCTGTTTTTT. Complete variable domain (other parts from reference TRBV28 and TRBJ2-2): DVKVTQSSRYLVKRTGEKVFLECVQDMDHENMFWYRQDPGLGLRLIYFSYDVKMKEKGDIPEGYSVSREKKERFSLILESASTNQTSMYLCASSMPPGHFRTPNTGELFFGEGSRLTVL.

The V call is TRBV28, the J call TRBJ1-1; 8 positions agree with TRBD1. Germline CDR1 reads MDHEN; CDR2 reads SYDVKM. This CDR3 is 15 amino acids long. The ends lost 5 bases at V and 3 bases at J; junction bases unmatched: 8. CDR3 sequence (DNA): TGTGCCAGCAGTACGGGACAGGCCAAGGACACTGAAGCTTTCTTT. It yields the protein CASSTGQAKDTEAFF.

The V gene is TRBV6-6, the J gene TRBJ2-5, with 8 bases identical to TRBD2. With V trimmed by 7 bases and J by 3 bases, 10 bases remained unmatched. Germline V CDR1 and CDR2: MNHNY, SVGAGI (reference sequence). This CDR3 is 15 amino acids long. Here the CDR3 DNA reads TGTGCCAGCATTTTACGGCCAGCGGGAGAAGAGACCCAGTACTTC. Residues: CASILRPAGEETQYF.

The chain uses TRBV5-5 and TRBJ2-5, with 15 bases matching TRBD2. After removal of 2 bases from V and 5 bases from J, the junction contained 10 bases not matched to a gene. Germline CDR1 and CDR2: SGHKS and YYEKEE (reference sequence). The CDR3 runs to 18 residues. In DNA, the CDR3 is TGTGCCAGCAGCTTTCCCCCTGGACTAGCGGGAGGGGACGAGACCCAGTACTTC. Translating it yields CASSFPPGLAGGDETQYF. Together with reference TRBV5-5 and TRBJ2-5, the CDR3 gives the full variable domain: DAGVTQSPTHLIKTRGQQVTLRCSPISGHKSVSWYQQVLGQGPQFIFQYYEKEERGRGNFPDRFSARQFPNYSSELNVNALLLGDSALYLCASSFPPGLAGGDETQYFGPGTRLLVL.

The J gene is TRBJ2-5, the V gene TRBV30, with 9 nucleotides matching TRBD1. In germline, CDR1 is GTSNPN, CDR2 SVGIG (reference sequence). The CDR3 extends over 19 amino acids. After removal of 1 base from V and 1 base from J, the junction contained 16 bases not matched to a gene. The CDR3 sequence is CAWSGGQGATASGQETQYF. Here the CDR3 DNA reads TGTGCCTGGAGTGGGGGACAGGGCGCGACGGCCAGCGGCCAAGAGACCCAGTACTTC.

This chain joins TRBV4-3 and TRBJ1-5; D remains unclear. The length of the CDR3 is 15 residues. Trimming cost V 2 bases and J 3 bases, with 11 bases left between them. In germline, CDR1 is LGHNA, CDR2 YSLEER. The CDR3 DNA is TGCGCCAGCAGCCAAAGAACAGACCCCAATCAGCCCCAGCATTTT. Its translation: CASSQRTDPNQPQHF.